This section outlines one TCR beta chain sequence together with its context. The data stem from a study of blood T cell repertoires in COVID-19. V lost 5 bases, J lost 1 base, and 10 bases stayed unmatched. The CDR3 sequence is 16 residues long. The germline V gene has CDR1 SGHVS and CDR2 FNYEAQ. The table came from immunoSEQ multiplex PCR; TCRdb's copy has only in-frame clones and leaves some out. The table lists about 190,000 clones, about four fifths of them singletons. The genes are TRBV7-6 and TRBJ2-5; 7 bases line up with TRBD2. Sequencing used PBMCs or T cells enriched from blood (not recorded which). The receptor's source is a woman aged 25 to 39 who had recovered from COVID-19. The chain's CDR3 is CASSPSTGGPQETQYF. DNA of the CDR3: TGTGCCAGCAGCCCCTCGACGGGGGGACCCCAAGAGACCCAGTACTTC.